Listed below are T cell receptor beta chains from one sample, sequenced in a study of beta chain features in type 1 diabetes. This table comes from immunoSEQ multiplex PCR, and its TCRdb copy is limited to in-frame clones, with some not included. The sample contains about 190,000 clones, approximately 7.8% of which appear only once. The sequenced sample was central memory CD4+ T cells from blood. Source of these receptors: a woman in her thirties or forties with type 1 diabetes. Each CDR3 is given with its conserved first and last residue. Each record gives: V gene, D gene, J gene, clone size, CDR3 protein, CDR3 DNA. The D gene is left open where the match is weak. Where a row states a size, it is once, few, many or the class of an expanded clone; other rows omit it.

V gene: TRBV18
D gene: TRBD1
J gene: TRBJ2-7
clone size: few
CDR3 protein: CASSPGQPNYEQYF
CDR3 DNA: TGTGCCAGCTCACCGGGACAGCCGAACTACGAGCAGTACTTC

V gene: TRBV11-2
D gene: TRBD1
J gene: TRBJ1-4
clone size: few
CDR3 protein: CASSRGTDKNEKLFF
CDR3 DNA: TGTGCCAGCAGCAGAGGGACAGATAAGAATGAAAAACTGTTTTTT

V gene: TRBV7-7
D gene: -
J gene: TRBJ2-2
clone size: -
CDR3 protein: CASSGPPGELFF
CDR3 DNA: TGTGCCAGCAGTGGGCCACCCGGGGAGCTGTTTTTT

V gene: TRBV29-1
D gene: TRBD1
J gene: TRBJ1-1
clone size: few
CDR3 protein: CSVQRQGQATEAFF
CDR3 DNA: TGCAGCGTCCAAAGACAGGGCCAGGCGACTGAAGCTTTCTTT

V gene: TRBV4-1
D gene: TRBD1
J gene: TRBJ2-7
clone size: -
CDR3 protein: CASSQRGTGGSFEQYF
CDR3 DNA: TGCGCCAGCAGCCAACGAGGGACAGGGGGGAGTTTCGAGCAGTACTTC

V gene: TRBV28
D gene: -
J gene: TRBJ1-1
clone size: few
CDR3 protein: CASRLPANTEAFF
CDR3 DNA: TGTGCCAGCCGACTGCCGGCGAACACTGAAGCTTTCTTT

V gene: TRBV5-1
D gene: -
J gene: TRBJ2-1
clone size: -
CDR3 protein: CASSLLGGEQFF
CDR3 DNA: TGCGCCAGCAGCTTGTTAGGGGGTGAGCAGTTCTTC

V gene: TRBV7-3
D gene: -
J gene: TRBJ1-1
clone size: few
CDR3 protein: CASSDRNTEAFF
CDR3 DNA: TGTGCCAGCAGCGACAGGAACACTGAAGCTTTCTTT

V gene: TRBV19
D gene: TRBD2
J gene: TRBJ2-1
clone size: -
CDR3 protein: CASRYTSVSSYNEQFF
CDR3 DNA: TGTGCCAGTAGATACACTAGCGTAAGCTCCTACAATGAGCAGTTCTTC

V gene: TRBV7-2
D gene: -
J gene: TRBJ1-2
clone size: few
CDR3 protein: CASSPLRGVEGYTF
CDR3 DNA: TGTGCCAGCAGTCCCCTCCGGGGGGTGGAAGGCTACACCTTC

V gene: TRBV18
D gene: -
J gene: TRBJ1-5
clone size: -
CDR3 protein: CASSGDQDQPQHF
CDR3 DNA: TGTGCCAGCTCAGGCGATCAGGATCAGCCCCAGCATTTT

V gene: TRBV4-2
D gene: TRBD2
J gene: TRBJ2-7
clone size: few
CDR3 protein: CASSPLNSGSSYEQYF
CDR3 DNA: TGTGCCAGCAGCCCCCTAAATAGCGGGAGTTCGTACGAGCAGTACTTC

V gene: TRBV4-1
D gene: TRBD1
J gene: TRBJ2-7
clone size: few
CDR3 protein: CASSQAGGTGEQYF
CDR3 DNA: TGCGCCAGCAGCCAGGCAGGGGGAACGGGCGAGCAGTACTTC

V gene: TRBV11-2
D gene: TRBD1
J gene: TRBJ1-6
clone size: -
CDR3 protein: CASSLLGQGVSPLHF
CDR3 DNA: TGTGCCAGCAGCTTACTGGGACAGGGGGTTTCACCCCTCCACTTT

V gene: TRBV5-1
D gene: -
J gene: TRBJ1-1
clone size: -
CDR3 protein: CASSPEGNEAFF
CDR3 DNA: TGCGCCAGCAGCCCCGAGGGAAATGAAGCTTTCTTT

V gene: TRBV5-1
D gene: TRBD1
J gene: TRBJ1-5
clone size: -
CDR3 protein: CASSEGALGNQPQHF
CDR3 DNA: TGCGCCAGCTCAGAGGGGGCCTTGGGCAATCAGCCCCAGCATTTT

V gene: TRBV28
D gene: TRBD1
J gene: TRBJ1-2
clone size: -
CDR3 protein: CASSSGQGYGYTF
CDR3 DNA: TGTGCCAGCAGTTCTGGACAGGGTTATGGCTACACCTTC

V gene: TRBV5-1
D gene: TRBD1
J gene: TRBJ2-1
clone size: few
CDR3 protein: CASRQGIQGYEQFF
CDR3 DNA: TGCGCCAGCAGACAGGGGATACAGGGCTATGAGCAGTTCTTC

V gene: TRBV7-2
D gene: -
J gene: TRBJ1-3
clone size: -
CDR3 protein: CASSQTASGNTIYF
CDR3 DNA: TGTGCCAGCAGCCAGACAGCTTCTGGAAACACCATATATTTT

V gene: TRBV5-6
D gene: -
J gene: TRBJ1-1
clone size: few
CDR3 protein: CASSLWELTGRNEAFF
CDR3 DNA: TGTGCCAGCAGCTTGTGGGAACTCACAGGGCGGAATGAAGCTTTCTTT

V gene: TRBV7-2
D gene: -
J gene: TRBJ2-5
clone size: -
CDR3 protein: CASSFARVQETQYF
CDR3 DNA: TGTGCCAGCAGCTTCGCCAGGGTCCAAGAGACCCAGTACTTC

V gene: TRBV19
D gene: -
J gene: TRBJ1-2
clone size: -
CDR3 protein: CASSMRQLYGYTF
CDR3 DNA: TGTGCCAGTAGTATGAGGCAGCTCTATGGCTACACCTTC

V gene: TRBV4-1
D gene: -
J gene: TRBJ2-7
clone size: many
CDR3 protein: CASSHQGTYEQYF
CDR3 DNA: TGCGCCAGCAGCCATCAGGGAACCTACGAGCAGTACTTC

V gene: TRBV2
D gene: -
J gene: TRBJ1-5
clone size: few
CDR3 protein: CAGTRLPSGQPQHF
CDR3 DNA: TGTGCCGGAACCCGGCTACCCTCGGGTCAGCCCCAGCATTTT

V gene: TRBV29-1
D gene: -
J gene: TRBJ1-1
clone size: -
CDR3 protein: CSVRSTPGWTEAFF
CDR3 DNA: TGCAGCGTCAGATCTACCCCGGGGTGGACTGAAGCTTTCTTT

V gene: TRBV14
D gene: TRBD1
J gene: TRBJ2-7
clone size: -
CDR3 protein: CASSTSTGASYEQYF
CDR3 DNA: TGTGCCAGCAGCACTAGTACAGGGGCCTCCTACGAGCAGTACTTC

V gene: TRBV19
D gene: -
J gene: TRBJ1-5
clone size: -
CDR3 protein: CASSSQENSNQPQHF
CDR3 DNA: TGTGCCAGTAGTTCACAGGAAAATAGCAATCAGCCCCAGCATTTT

V gene: TRBV6-5
D gene: -
J gene: TRBJ2-2
clone size: few
CDR3 protein: CASRTANTGELFF
CDR3 DNA: TGTGCCAGCAGGACTGCGAACACCGGGGAGCTGTTTTTT

V gene: TRBV7-2
D gene: -
J gene: TRBJ2-3
clone size: -
CDR3 protein: CASNPGSTDTQYF
CDR3 DNA: TGTGCCAGCAACCCCGGTTCCACAGATACGCAGTATTTT

V gene: TRBV19
D gene: -
J gene: TRBJ2-4
clone size: -
CDR3 protein: CASKLHGAKNIQYF
CDR3 DNA: TGTGCCAGCAAACTACATGGGGCCAAAAACATTCAGTACTTC

V gene: TRBV7-9
D gene: TRBD1
J gene: TRBJ2-1
clone size: few
CDR3 protein: CASSSDRASYNEQFF
CDR3 DNA: TGTGCCAGCAGCTCGGACAGGGCATCCTACAATGAGCAGTTCTTC

V gene: TRBV13
D gene: -
J gene: TRBJ2-7
clone size: -
CDR3 protein: CASSLLREWEQYF
CDR3 DNA: TGTGCCAGCAGCTTACTACGGGAGTGGGAGCAGTACTTC

V gene: TRBV5-4
D gene: -
J gene: TRBJ1-2
clone size: few
CDR3 protein: CASTSSGAPNGYTF
CDR3 DNA: TGTGCCAGCACCAGTTCAGGGGCGCCGAATGGCTACACCTTC

V gene: TRBV9
D gene: TRBD2
J gene: TRBJ2-2
clone size: -
CDR3 protein: CASNLAGNTGELFF
CDR3 DNA: TGTGCCAGTAATCTAGCGGGTAACACCGGGGAGCTGTTTTTT

V gene: TRBV18
D gene: -
J gene: TRBJ1-1
clone size: many
CDR3 protein: CASSPPSKGDTEAFF
CDR3 DNA: TGTGCCAGCTCACCTCCGTCCAAGGGGGACACTGAAGCTTTCTTT

V gene: TRBV5-4
D gene: -
J gene: TRBJ1-1
clone size: -
CDR3 protein: CASSLERARGNTEAFF
CDR3 DNA: TGTGCCAGCAGCTTGGAAAGGGCCAGGGGGAACACTGAAGCTTTCTTT

V gene: TRBV7-9
D gene: TRBD1
J gene: TRBJ2-7
clone size: few
CDR3 protein: CASSATWDRGNEQYF
CDR3 DNA: TGTGCCAGCAGCGCGACCTGGGACAGGGGAAACGAGCAGTACTTC

V gene: TRBV19
D gene: TRBD1
J gene: TRBJ2-5
clone size: few
CDR3 protein: CASSIRGGRETQYF
CDR3 DNA: TGTGCCAGTAGTATCAGAGGGGGCAGGGAGACCCAGTACTTC

V gene: TRBV5-1
D gene: -
J gene: TRBJ1-1
clone size: -
CDR3 protein: CASSLLGAANTEAFF
CDR3 DNA: TGCGCCAGCAGCTTGTTAGGGGCGGCCAACACTGAAGCTTTCTTT

V gene: TRBV7-3
D gene: -
J gene: TRBJ2-1
clone size: -
CDR3 protein: CASSFGTPGNEQFF
CDR3 DNA: TGTGCCAGCAGCTTCGGGACTCCCGGGAATGAGCAGTTCTTC

V gene: TRBV6-6
D gene: -
J gene: TRBJ2-1
clone size: -
CDR3 protein: CASSWEVAYNEQFF
CDR3 DNA: TGTGCCAGCAGTTGGGAGGTAGCCTACAATGAGCAGTTCTTC

V gene: TRBV15
D gene: -
J gene: TRBJ2-2
clone size: -
CDR3 protein: CATSREQLINTGELFF
CDR3 DNA: TGTGCCACCAGCAGAGAACAGTTAATTAACACCGGGGAGCTGTTTTTT

V gene: TRBV5-1
D gene: -
J gene: TRBJ1-1
clone size: few
CDR3 protein: CASSLRGANTEAFF
CDR3 DNA: TGCGCCAGCAGCTTGCGGGGGGCGAACACTGAAGCTTTCTTT

V gene: TRBV29-1
D gene: TRBD2
J gene: TRBJ2-1
clone size: few
CDR3 protein: CSVERGLVSGEQFF
CDR3 DNA: TGCAGCGTTGAACGGGGACTAGTAAGCGGTGAGCAGTTCTTC

V gene: TRBV9
D gene: -
J gene: TRBJ2-3
clone size: -
CDR3 protein: CASSVDSPDTQYF
CDR3 DNA: TGTGCCAGCAGCGTAGACAGCCCAGATACGCAGTATTTT

V gene: TRBV15
D gene: -
J gene: TRBJ2-7
clone size: -
CDR3 protein: CATSRERAGYEQYF
CDR3 DNA: TGTGCCACCAGCAGAGAGCGGGCAGGCTACGAGCAGTACTTC

V gene: TRBV9
D gene: -
J gene: TRBJ1-6
clone size: many
CDR3 protein: CASSVEGEMSSPLHF
CDR3 DNA: TGTGCCAGCAGCGTAGAGGGGGAGATGAGTTCACCCCTCCACTTT

V gene: TRBV4-3
D gene: TRBD1
J gene: TRBJ2-5
clone size: -
CDR3 protein: CASSLYGTGQETQYF
CDR3 DNA: TGCGCCAGCAGCCTTTACGGGACAGGCCAAGAGACCCAGTACTTC

V gene: TRBV11-2
D gene: -
J gene: TRBJ2-5
clone size: many
CDR3 protein: CASSLGTHSETQYF
CDR3 DNA: TGTGCCAGCAGCTTGGGCACACACTCGGAGACCCAGTACTTC

V gene: TRBV7-2
D gene: -
J gene: TRBJ1-5
clone size: few
CDR3 protein: CASSFGRGVSNQPQHF
CDR3 DNA: TGTGCCAGCAGCTTCGGCAGGGGTGTGAGCAATCAGCCCCAGCATTTT

V gene: TRBV4-2
D gene: -
J gene: TRBJ2-2
clone size: -
CDR3 protein: CASSLDGENTGELFF
CDR3 DNA: TGTGCCAGCAGTCTTGACGGAGAGAACACCGGGGAGCTGTTTTTT

V gene: TRBV28
D gene: -
J gene: TRBJ2-7
clone size: few
CDR3 protein: CASSLTVYEQYF
CDR3 DNA: TGTGCCAGCAGCCTGACAGTCTACGAGCAGTACTTC

V gene: TRBV5-4
D gene: TRBD2
J gene: TRBJ2-7
clone size: -
CDR3 protein: CASSGAGGKSYEQYF
CDR3 DNA: TGTGCCAGCAGCGGAGCGGGAGGGAAATCCTACGAGCAGTACTTC

V gene: TRBV13
D gene: -
J gene: TRBJ1-1
clone size: many
CDR3 protein: CASSSGGTEAFF
CDR3 DNA: TGTGCCAGCAGCTCCGGGGGAACTGAAGCTTTCTTT

V gene: TRBV29-1
D gene: -
J gene: TRBJ1-2
clone size: few
CDR3 protein: CSGTDRDYGYTF
CDR3 DNA: TGCAGCGGGACGGACAGAGACTATGGCTACACCTTC